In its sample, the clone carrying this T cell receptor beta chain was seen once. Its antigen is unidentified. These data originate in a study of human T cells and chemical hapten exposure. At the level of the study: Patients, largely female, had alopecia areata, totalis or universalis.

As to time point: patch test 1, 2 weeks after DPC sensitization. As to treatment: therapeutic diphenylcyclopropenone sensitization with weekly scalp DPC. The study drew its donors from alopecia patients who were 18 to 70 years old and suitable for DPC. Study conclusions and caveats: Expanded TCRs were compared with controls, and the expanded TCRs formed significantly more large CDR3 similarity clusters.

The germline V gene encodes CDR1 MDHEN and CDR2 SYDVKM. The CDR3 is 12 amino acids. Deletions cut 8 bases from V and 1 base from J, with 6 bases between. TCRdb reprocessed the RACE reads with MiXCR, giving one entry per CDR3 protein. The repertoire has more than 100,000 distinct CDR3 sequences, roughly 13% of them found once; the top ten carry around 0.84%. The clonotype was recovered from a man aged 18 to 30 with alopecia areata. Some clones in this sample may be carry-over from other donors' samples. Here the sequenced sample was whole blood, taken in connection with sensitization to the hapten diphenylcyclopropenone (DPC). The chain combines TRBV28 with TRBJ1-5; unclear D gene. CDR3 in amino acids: CASRRSNQPQHF. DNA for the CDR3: TGTGCCAGCCGAAGGAGCAATCAGCCCCAGCATTTT.